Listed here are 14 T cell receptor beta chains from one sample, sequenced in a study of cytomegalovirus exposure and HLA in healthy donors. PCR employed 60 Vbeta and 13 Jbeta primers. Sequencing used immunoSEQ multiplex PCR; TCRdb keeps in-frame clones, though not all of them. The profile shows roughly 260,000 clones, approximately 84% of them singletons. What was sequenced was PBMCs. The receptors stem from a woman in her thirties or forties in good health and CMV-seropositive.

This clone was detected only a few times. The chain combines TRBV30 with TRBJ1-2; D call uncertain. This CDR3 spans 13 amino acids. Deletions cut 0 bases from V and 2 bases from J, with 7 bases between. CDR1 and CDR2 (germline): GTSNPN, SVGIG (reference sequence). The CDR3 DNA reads TGTGCCTGGAGTGTGACGGGGAACTATGGCTACACCTTC. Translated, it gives CAWSVTGNYGYTF.

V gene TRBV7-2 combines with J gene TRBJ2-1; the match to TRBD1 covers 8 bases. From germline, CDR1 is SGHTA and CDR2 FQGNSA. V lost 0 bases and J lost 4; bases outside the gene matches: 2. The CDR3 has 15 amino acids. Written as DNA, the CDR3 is TGTGCCAGCAGCTTAGCACAGGGGGTATACAATGAGCAGTTCTTC. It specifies CASSLAQGVYNEQFF.

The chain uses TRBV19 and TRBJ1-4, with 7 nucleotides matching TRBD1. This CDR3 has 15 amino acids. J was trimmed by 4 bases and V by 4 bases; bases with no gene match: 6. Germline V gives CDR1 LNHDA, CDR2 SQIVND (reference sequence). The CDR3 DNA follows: TGTGCCAGTAGTACAGGGCGGGACAGTAATGAAAAACTGTTTTTT. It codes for CASSTGRDSNEKLFF.

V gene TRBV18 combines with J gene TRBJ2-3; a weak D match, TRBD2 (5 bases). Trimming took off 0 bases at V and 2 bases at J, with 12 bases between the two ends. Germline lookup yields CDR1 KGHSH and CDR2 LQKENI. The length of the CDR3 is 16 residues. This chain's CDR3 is CASSPPGGLNTDTQYF. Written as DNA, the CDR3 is TGTGCCAGCTCACCACCGGGCGGGCTTAACACAGATACGCAGTATTTT.

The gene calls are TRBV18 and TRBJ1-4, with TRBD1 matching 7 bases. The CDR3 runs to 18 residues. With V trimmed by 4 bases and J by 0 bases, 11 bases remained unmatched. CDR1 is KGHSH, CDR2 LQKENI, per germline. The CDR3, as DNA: TGTGCCAGCTCACGATACCAACAAGGGGGCTCAACTAATGAAAAACTGTTTTTT. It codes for CASSRYQQGGSTNEKLFF.

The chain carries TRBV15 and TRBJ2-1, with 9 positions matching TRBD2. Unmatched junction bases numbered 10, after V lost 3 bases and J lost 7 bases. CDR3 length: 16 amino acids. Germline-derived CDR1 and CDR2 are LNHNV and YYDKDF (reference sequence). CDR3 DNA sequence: TGTGCCACCAGCAGTGGAGGAGGACTAGCGTGGAATGAGCAGTTCTTC. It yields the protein CATSSGGGLAWNEQFF.

CDR3 amino acids: CASSQKQGIGDYGYTF. Here the CDR3 DNA reads TGTGCCAGCAGCCAAAAGCAGGGAATCGGCGACTATGGCTACACCTTC. The chain is built from TRBV5-6 and TRBJ1-2; perhaps TRBD1 as D (5 bases). Germline V lookup: CDR1 SGHDT, CDR2 YYEEEE. The V and J ends lost 4 bases and 3 bases respectively, with 19 bases between them. This CDR3 has 16 residues.

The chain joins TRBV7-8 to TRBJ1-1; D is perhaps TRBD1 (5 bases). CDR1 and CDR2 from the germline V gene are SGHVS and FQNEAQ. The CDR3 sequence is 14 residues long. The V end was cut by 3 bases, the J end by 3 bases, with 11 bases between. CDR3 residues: CASSFKGLDTEAFF. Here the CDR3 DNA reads TGTGCCAGCAGCTTTAAGGGACTGGACACTGAAGCTTTCTTT.

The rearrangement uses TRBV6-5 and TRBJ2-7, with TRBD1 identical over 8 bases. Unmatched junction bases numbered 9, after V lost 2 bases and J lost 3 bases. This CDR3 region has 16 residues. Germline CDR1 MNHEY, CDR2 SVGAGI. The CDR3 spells CASSYSDRGAHYEQYF. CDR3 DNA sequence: TGTGCCAGCAGTTACAGTGACAGGGGAGCCCACTACGAGCAGTACTTC.

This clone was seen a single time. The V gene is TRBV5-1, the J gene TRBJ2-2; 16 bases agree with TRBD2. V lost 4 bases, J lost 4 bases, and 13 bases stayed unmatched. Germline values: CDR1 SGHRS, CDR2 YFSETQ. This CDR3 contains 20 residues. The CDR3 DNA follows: TGCGCCAGCAGCCTACAGCCGGGACTAGCGGGAGGGCCGGTCACCGGGGAGCTGTTTTTT. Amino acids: CASSLQPGLAGGPVTGELFF.

Here the CDR3 DNA reads TGTGCCAGCTCCCCGGGGAACGGATACGAGCAGTACTTC. Its protein is CASSPGNGYEQYF. The V and J genes are TRBV18 and TRBJ2-7, with a possible D match to TRBD2 (5 bases). CDR1 KGHSH and CDR2 LQKENI come from the germline V gene. Trimming removed 6 bases at V and 4 bases at J, with 13 bases between. This CDR3 spans 13 amino acids.

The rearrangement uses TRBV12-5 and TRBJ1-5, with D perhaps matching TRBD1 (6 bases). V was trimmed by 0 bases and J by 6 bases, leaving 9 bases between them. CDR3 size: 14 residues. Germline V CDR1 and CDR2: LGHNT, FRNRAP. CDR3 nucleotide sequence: TGTGCTAGTGGTTTGGTAACAGGGCCTCAGCCCCAGCATTTT. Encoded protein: CASGLVTGPQPQHF.

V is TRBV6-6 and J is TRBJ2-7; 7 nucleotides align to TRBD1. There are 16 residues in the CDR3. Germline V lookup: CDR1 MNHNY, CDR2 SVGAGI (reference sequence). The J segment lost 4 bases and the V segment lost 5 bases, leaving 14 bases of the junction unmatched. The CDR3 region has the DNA TGTGCCAGCAGTAATGAAGTGACAGGGATCGGGTACGAGCAGTACTTC. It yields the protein CASSNEVTGIGYEQYF.

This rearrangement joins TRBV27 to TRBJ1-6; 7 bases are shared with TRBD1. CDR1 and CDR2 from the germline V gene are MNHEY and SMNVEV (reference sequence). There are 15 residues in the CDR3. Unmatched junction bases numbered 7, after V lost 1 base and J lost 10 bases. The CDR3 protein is CASSLYQGDGSPLHF. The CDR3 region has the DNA TGTGCCAGCAGTTTATATCAGGGGGATGGATCACCCCTCCACTTT.